This T cell receptor (beta chain) is from a study of cytomegalovirus exposure and HLA in healthy donors. On the study more broadly: T cells numbering around 190 million yielded 117 million unique TCR beta sequences in an earlier analysis.

Study-level results: When analyzed later, a missense DCLRE1C variant was found to be linked to TCR beta V- and J-gene trimming. Sequences of the TCR beta chain were said to predict the HLA-A and HLA-B alleles of most subjects accurately. Sequencing depth roughly uniform across donors was assumed in presence/absence analyses.

Primers included in the PCR were 60 Vbeta and 13 Jbeta primers. The data were produced by immunoSEQ multiplex PCR, yet TCRdb's version contains in-frame clones alone and is incomplete. The data hold about 130,000 clones, with around 73% observed a single time. As for this clone: Its antigen remains unidentified.

The germline V and J ends were trimmed by 4 bases and 0 bases, with 10 bases remaining between them. The CDR3 extends over 15 amino acids. Germline V gene lookup returns CDR1 SGHTA and CDR2 FQGNSA. V gene TRBV7-2 combines with J gene TRBJ1-3; D remains ambiguous. Source material: PBMCs. This clonotype was obtained from a female donor in good health and CMV-seronegative. The CDR3 region has the DNA TGTGCCAGCAGCTCAACCCGGGTCTCTGGAAACACCATATATTTT. This sequence encodes CASSSTRVSGNTIYF.